The TCR beta chain under discussion was sequenced for a study of blood T cell repertoires in COVID-19. Overall study: The United States, Italy and Spain were the sources of the acute and convalescent COVID-19 samples. PBMCs, B-cell-depleted T cells, or T cells were the source of the cDNA or gDNA that made up the material.

Those enrolled in Seattle joined during active infection and were followed longitudinally afterward. Methods used by the authors: Nucleated cell counts were estimated from reference gene primer amplification. TCRdb's table, derived via immunoSEQ multiplex PCR, lists solely in-frame clones and lacks some. V and J calls and clone size follow that table, whereas D and trimming were derived from the DNA. The table lists tens of thousands of clones, approximately 88% of them singletons. The length of the CDR3 is 13 residues. The V end was cut by 3 bases, the J end by 9 bases, with 12 bases between. Germline loops: CDR1 LNHDA, CDR2 SQIVND (reference sequence).

This rearrangement joins TRBV19 to TRBJ2-1; D uncertain. Sequencing was done on a sample of peripheral blood. The sequence was collected from a woman aged 55-69 years with COVID-19, enrolled during active disease. The CDR3 coding sequence is TGTGCCAGTAGTATGGAGATAGCCTTTGAGCAGTTCTTC. It codes for CASSMEIAFEQFF.